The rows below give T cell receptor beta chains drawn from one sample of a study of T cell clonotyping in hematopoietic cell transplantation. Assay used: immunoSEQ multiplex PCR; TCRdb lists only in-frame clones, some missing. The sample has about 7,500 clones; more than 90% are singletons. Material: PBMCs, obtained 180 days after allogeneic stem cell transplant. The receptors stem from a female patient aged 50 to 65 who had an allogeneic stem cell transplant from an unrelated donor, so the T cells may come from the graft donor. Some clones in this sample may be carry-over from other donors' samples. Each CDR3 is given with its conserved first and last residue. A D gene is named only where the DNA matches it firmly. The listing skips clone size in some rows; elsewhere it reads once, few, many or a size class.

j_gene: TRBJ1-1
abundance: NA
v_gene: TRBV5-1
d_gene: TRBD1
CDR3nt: TGCGCCAGCAGCTTGGAACAGGGGGCGTCTGAAGCTTTCTTT
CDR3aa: CASSLEQGASEAFF

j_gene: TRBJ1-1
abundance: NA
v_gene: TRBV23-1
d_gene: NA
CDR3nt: TGCGCCAGCAGTCAACCCGCCCCACACAACACTGAAGCTTTCTTT
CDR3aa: CASSQPAPHNTEAFF

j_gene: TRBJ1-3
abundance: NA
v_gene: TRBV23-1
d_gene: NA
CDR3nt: TGCGCCAGCAGTCTCACTTCCCAAGACTCTACCCTTGAGGGAAACACCATATATTTT
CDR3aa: CASSLTSQDSTLEGNTIYF

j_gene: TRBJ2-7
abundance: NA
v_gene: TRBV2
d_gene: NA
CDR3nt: TGTGCCAGCAGTGAATCAGGTTACGAGCAGTACTTC
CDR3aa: CASSESGYEQYF

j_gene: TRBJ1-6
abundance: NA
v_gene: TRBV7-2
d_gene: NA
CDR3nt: TGTGCCAGCAGCTTAGATCCAGGGGAGATTTCACCCCTCCACTTT
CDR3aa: CASSLDPGEISPLHF

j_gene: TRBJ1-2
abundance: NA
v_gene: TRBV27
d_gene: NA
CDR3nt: TGTGCCAGCAGCAAGGGGTGGGGTGGCTATGGCTACACCTTC
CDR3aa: CASSKGWGGYGYTF

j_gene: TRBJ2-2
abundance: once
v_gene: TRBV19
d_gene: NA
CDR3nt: TGTGCCAGTAGTATCGAGCCCACCGGGGAGCTGTTTTTT
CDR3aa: CASSIEPTGELFF

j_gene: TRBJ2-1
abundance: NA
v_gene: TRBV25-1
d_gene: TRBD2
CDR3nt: TGTGCCAGCAGTGAATTGGCTAGCGGGAGAGGGAGTGAGCAGTTCTTC
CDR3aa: CASSELASGRGSEQFF

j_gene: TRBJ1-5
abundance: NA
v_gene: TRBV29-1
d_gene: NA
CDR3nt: TGCAGCGTAAGTAGGTCAACAGATCAGCCCCAGCATTTT
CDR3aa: CSVSRSTDQPQHF

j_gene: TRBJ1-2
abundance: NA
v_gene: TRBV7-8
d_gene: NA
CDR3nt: TGTGCCAGCAGCTTAGCCTCTCGAGGGGTCTATGGCTACACCTTC
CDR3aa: CASSLASRGVYGYTF

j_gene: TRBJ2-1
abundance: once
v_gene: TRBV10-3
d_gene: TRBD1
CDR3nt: TGTGCCATCAGTGAAGACAGGGCTATAATCAATGAGCAGTTCTTC
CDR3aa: CAISEDRAIINEQFF

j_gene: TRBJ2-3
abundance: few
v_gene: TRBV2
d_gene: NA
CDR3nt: TGTGCCAGCCGTTCGAGCACAGATACGCAGTATTTT
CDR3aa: CASRSSTDTQYF

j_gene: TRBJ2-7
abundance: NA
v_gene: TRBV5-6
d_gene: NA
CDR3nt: TGTGCCAGCAGCTTGTCGGGGGGCGAATACGAGCAGTACTTC
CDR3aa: CASSLSGGEYEQYF

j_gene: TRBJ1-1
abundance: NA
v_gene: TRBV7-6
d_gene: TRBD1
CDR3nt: TGTGCCAGCAGCACACGGACAGGGGCGAACACTGAAGCTTTCTTT
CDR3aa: CASSTRTGANTEAFF

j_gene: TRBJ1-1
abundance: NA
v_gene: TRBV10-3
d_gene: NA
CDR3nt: TGTGCCATCAGTGACAGTCTGAACACTGAAGCTTTCTTT
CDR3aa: CAISDSLNTEAFF

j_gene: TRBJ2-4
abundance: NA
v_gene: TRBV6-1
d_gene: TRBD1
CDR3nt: TGTGCCAGCAGTGAAGGACAGGGGCAGGGCATTCAGTACTTC
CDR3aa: CASSEGQGQGIQYF

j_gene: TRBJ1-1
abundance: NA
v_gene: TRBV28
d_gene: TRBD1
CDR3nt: TGTGCCAGCGTAGGGGGCGTTGAAGCTTTCTTT
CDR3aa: CASVGGVEAFF

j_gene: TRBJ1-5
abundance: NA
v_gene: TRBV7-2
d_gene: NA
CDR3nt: TGTGCCAGCAGCTTAAGGGGAGATCAGCCCCAGCATTTT
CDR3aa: CASSLRGDQPQHF

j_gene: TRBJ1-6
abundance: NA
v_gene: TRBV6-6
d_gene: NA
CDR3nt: TGTGCCAGCAGTGGGGCAAATTCACCCCTCCACTTT
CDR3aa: CASSGANSPLHF

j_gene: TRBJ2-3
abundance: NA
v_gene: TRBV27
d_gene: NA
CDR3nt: TGTGCCAGCACGTATCTGGATACGCAGTATTTT
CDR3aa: CASTYLDTQYF

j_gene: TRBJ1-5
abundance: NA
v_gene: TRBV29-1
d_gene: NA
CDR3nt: TGCAGCGCCTCCGGGCCGAGGAATCAGCCCCAGCATTTT
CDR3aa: CSASGPRNQPQHF

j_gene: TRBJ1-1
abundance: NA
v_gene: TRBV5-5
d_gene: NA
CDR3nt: TGTGCCAGCAACGGACAGCCCTTAGACACTGAAGCTTTCTTT
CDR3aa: CASNGQPLDTEAFF

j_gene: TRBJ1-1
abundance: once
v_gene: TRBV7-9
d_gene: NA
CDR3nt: TGTGCCAGCAGCTTAAAGGGTCGGGGCACTGAAGCTTTCTTT
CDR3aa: CASSLKGRGTEAFF

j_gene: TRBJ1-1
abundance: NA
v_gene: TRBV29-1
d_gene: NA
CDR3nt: TGCAGCGTTGTTTATCGCAGGGAACGGAACACTGAAGCTTTCTTT
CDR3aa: CSVVYRRERNTEAFF

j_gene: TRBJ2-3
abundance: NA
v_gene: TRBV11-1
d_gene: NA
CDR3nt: TGTGCCAGCAGCTTCAAGGGAGATGGGACAGATACGCAGTATTTT
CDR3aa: CASSFKGDGTDTQYF

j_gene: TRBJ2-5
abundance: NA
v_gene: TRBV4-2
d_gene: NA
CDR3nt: TGTGCCAGCAGCCAAGATATAGCTTCTCAAGAGACCCAGTACTTC
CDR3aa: CASSQDIASQETQYF

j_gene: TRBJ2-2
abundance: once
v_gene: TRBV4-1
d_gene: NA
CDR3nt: TGCGCCAGCAGCCAAGTTGTGGTCCTCCGGGGCGGGGAGCTGTTTTTT
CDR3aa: CASSQVVVLRGGELFF

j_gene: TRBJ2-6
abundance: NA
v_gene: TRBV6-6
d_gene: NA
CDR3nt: TGTGCCAGCAGTTACTCGAACTCTGGGGCCAACGTCCTGACTTTC
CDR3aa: CASSYSNSGANVLTF

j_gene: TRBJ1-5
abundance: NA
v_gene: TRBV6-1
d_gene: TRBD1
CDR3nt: TGTGCCAGCAGAGCCGGGACAGAACAGCCCCAGCATTTT
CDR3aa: CASRAGTEQPQHF

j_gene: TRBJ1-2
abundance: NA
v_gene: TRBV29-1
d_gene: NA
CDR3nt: TGCAGCGTTGTTCAGGCCGGACTCTTCGGCTACACCTTC
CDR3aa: CSVVQAGLFGYTF

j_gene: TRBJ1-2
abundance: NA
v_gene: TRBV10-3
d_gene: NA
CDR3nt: TGTGCCATCAGTCCACTGACAGGATACTATGGCTACACCTTC
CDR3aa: CAISPLTGYYGYTF

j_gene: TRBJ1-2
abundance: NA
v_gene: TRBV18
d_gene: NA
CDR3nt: TGTGCCAGCTCAAACGGATACAACTATGGCTACACCTTC
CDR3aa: CASSNGYNYGYTF

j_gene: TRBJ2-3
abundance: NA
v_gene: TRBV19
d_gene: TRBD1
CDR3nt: TGTGCCAGTAGTATGAGGGACAGGGGGCGAATGGGCACGCAGTATTTT
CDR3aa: CASSMRDRGRMGTQYF

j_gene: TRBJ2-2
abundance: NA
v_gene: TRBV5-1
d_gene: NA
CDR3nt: TGCGCCAGCAGCTTAAACACAGGGAGCCCCGGGGAGCTGTTTTTT
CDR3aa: CASSLNTGSPGELFF

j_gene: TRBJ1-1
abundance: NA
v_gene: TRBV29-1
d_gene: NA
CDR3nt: TGCAGCGTTCTTGCCCCCCATGGGAACACTGAAGCTTTCTTT
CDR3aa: CSVLAPHGNTEAFF

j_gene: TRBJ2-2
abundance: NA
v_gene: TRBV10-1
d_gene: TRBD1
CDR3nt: TGCGCCAGCAGTGATCCGGGACAGGGGCTTGCCACCGGGGAGCTGTTTTTT
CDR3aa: CASSDPGQGLATGELFF

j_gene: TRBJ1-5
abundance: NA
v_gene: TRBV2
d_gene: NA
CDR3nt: TGTGCCAGCACACAGGGTTTCCAGCCCCAGCATTTT
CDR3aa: CASTQGFQPQHF

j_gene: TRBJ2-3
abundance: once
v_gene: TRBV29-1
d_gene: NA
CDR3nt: TGCAGCGTCGTAGGGGGTTTGGGCACAGATACGCAGTATTTT
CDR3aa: CSVVGGLGTDTQYF

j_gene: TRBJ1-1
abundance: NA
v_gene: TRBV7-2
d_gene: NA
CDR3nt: TGTGCCAGCAGCTTAACGTCGGACACTGAAGCTTTCTTT
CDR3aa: CASSLTSDTEAFF

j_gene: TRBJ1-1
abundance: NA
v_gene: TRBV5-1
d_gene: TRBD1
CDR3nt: TGCGCCAGCCACCAGGACAGGGTGACCACTGAAGCTTTCTTT
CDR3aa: CASHQDRVTTEAFF

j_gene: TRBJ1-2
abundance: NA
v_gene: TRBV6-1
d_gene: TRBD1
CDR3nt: TGTGCCAGCAGCACCGGGACAGGGTCTAACTATGGCTACACCTTC
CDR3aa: CASSTGTGSNYGYTF

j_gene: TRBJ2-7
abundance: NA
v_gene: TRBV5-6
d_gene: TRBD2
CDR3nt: TGTGCCAGCAACCTCCGGACTAGCGGGAGGAACGAGCAGTACTTC
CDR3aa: CASNLRTSGRNEQYF

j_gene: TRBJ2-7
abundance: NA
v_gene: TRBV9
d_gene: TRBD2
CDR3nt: TGTGCCAGCAGCGTAGGGACTAGCGGGAGAAGCTCCTACGAGCAGTACTTC
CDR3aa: CASSVGTSGRSSYEQYF

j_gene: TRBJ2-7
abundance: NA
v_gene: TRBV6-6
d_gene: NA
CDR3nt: TGTGCCAGCAGTTACGTGGGGTACGAGCAGTACTTC
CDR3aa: CASSYVGYEQYF

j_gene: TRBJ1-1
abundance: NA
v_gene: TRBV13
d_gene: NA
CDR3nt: TGTGCCAGCAGCTCCATTCGGGGGGTTTTTACTGAAGCTTTCTTT
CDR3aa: CASSSIRGVFTEAFF

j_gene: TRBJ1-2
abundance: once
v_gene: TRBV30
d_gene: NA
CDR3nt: TGTGCCTGGAGTGTTGGTAGGGACCATGGCTACACCTTC
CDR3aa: CAWSVGRDHGYTF

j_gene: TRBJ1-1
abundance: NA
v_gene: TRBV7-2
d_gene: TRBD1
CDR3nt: TGTGCCAGCAGCTTAACCCAGGGGGTCGAAACTGAAGCTTTCTTT
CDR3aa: CASSLTQGVETEAFF

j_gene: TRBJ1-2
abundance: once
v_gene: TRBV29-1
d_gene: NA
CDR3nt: TGCAGCGTTGAGGGCAGGGGCCGTAGCTATGGCTACACCTTC
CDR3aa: CSVEGRGRSYGYTF

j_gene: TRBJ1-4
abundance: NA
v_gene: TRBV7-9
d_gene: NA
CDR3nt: TGTGCCAGCAGTTTTAAGACCGGGCCCCCCGACGAAAAACTGTTTTTT
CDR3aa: CASSFKTGPPDEKLFF

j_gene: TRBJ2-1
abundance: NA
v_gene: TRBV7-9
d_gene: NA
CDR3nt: TGTGCCAGCAGCTCAAGAGGGGGTCTGGTAGTAGATGAGCAGTTCTTC
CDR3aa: CASSSRGGLVVDEQFF

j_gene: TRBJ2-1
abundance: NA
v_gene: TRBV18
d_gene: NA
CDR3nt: TGTGCCAGCTCCCCCCTGTCCTACAATGAGCAGTTCTTC
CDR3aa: CASSPLSYNEQFF

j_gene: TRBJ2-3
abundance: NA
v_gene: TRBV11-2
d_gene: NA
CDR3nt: TGTGCCAGCAGCTTTCGAATCTACACAGATACGCAGTATTTT
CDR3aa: CASSFRIYTDTQYF

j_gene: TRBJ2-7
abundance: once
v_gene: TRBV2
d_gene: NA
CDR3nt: TGTGCCAGCAGTGTAAACAGGGCAGACTACGAGCAGTACTTC
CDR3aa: CASSVNRADYEQYF